The 5 T cell receptor beta chains below come from one sample, sequenced in a study of identical twins. TCRdb analysed the 5' RACE reads with MiXCR anew, one entry per CDR3 protein. The sample consists of 1.5 million to 2 million distinct CDR3 sequences, roughly 35% of them appearing once. The specimen was cord blood. These receptors were collected from a newborn girl in good health.

This clonotype was seen a handful of times. The chain combines TRBV24-1 with TRBJ2-1; 16 positions agree with TRBD2. The CDR3 runs 21 residues. Germline V gene sequence: CDR1 KGHDR, CDR2 SFDVKD. Unmatched junction bases numbered 14, after V lost 5 bases and J lost 2 bases. CDR3 loop: CATSAPGLGTSGRGPYNEQFF. The CDR3 DNA follows: TGTGCCACCAGTGCTCCGGGACTCGGGACTAGCGGGAGGGGCCCCTACAATGAGCAGTTCTTC.

This clonotype was recorded a few times. The genes are TRBV20-1 and TRBJ2-7; D might be TRBD2 (6 bases). Per germline, CDR1 DFQATT and CDR2 SNEGSKA (reference sequence). This CDR3 comprises 13 residues. CDR3: CSGRDYRPYEQYF. The CDR3 nucleotides read TGCAGCGGGAGAGATTATAGGCCCTACGAGCAGTACTTC.

Points on this clonotype: This may be a read error: a much more frequent sequence differs by one nucleotide. This chain links TRBV5-1 with TRBJ1-5; D ambiguous. Germline V gives CDR1 SGHRS, CDR2 YFSETQ. The V end was cut by 0 bases, the J end by 4 bases, with 5 bases between. The CDR3 sequence is 13 residues long. This CDR3 is CASSLETNQPQHF. CDR3 in DNA: TGCGCCAGCAGCTTGGAGACAAATCAGCCCCAGCATTTT.

This clonotype was recorded a few times. The chain couples TRBV27 to TRBJ1-4, with D uncertain. The CDR3 is made up of 15 amino acids. Trimming pared 5 bases from V and 0 bases from J, leaving 10 bases between. Germline values: CDR1 MNHEY, CDR2 SMNVEV (reference sequence). CDR3 sequence: CASSPGHSTNEKLFF. The DNA of the CDR3 is TGTGCCAGCAGTCCGGGCCATTCAACTAATGAAAAACTGTTTTTT.

This clonotype was seen a handful of times. The J gene is TRBJ2-1, the V gene TRBV15; D might be TRBD2 (6 bases). The CDR3 extends over 13 amino acids. Germline CDR1 is LNHNV and CDR2 is YYDKDF (reference sequence). The V and J ends lost 5 bases and 5 bases respectively, with 10 bases between them. The CDR3 here is CATSATRDNEQFF. The CDR3 DNA reads as TGTGCCACCAGCGCGACTAGAGACAATGAGCAGTTCTTC.